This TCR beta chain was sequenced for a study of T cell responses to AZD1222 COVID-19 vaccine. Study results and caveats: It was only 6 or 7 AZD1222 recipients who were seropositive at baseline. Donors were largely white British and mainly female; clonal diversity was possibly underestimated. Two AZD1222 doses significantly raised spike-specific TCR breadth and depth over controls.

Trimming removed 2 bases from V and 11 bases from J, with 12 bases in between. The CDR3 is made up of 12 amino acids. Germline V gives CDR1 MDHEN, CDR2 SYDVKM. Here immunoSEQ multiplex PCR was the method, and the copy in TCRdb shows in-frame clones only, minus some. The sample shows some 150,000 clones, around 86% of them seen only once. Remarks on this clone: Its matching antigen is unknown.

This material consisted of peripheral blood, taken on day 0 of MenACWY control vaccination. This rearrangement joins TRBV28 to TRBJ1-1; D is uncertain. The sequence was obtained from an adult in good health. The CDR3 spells CASSLIGRRAFF. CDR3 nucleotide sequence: TGTGCCAGCAGTTTAATAGGACGGAGGGCTTTCTTT.